This T cell receptor (beta chain) stems from a study of T cell repertoires in cytomegalovirus infection. The study, taken as a whole, reports: In two of eight donors, the top clonotype was HLA-C-restricted CMV-specific.

The CDR3 loop spans 15 amino acids. In germline, CDR1 is MGHRA, CDR2 YSYEKL. The germline V and J ends were trimmed by 0 bases and 5 bases, with 13 bases remaining between them. TCRdb reanalysed the reads using MiXCR and keeps one entry per CDR3 protein. This table holds approximately 750,000 distinct CDR3 sequences, less than 40% found once. Of note for this clonotype: What it recognizes is unknown.

This chain uses TRBV4-1 with TRBJ2-5, with TRBD1 as a possible D gene (6 bases). The sample taken for sequencing was PBMCs. The receptor was derived from a human donor in good health (CMV status not recorded). Some clones in this sample may be carry-over from other donors' samples. The CDR3 region is CASSQDAAGEETQYF. CDR3 sequence (DNA): TGCGCCAGCAGCCAAGATGCGGCAGGGGAGGAGACCCAGTACTTC.